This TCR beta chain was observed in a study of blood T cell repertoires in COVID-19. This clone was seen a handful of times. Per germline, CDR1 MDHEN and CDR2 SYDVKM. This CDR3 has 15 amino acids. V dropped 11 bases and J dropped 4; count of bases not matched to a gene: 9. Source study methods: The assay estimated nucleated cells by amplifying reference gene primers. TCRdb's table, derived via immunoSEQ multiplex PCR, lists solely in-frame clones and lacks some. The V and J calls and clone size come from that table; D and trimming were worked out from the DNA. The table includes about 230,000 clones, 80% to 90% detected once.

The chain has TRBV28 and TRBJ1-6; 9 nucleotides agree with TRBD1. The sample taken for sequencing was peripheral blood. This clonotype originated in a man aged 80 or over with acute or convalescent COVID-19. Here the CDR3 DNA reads TGTGCCTGCACGGGACAGGGCCCTTATAATTCACCCCTCCACTTT. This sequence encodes CACTGQGPYNSPLHF.